This T cell receptor (beta chain) originates from a study of blood T cell repertoires in COVID-19. Study context: Sites across the United States, Italy and Spain contributed samples from acute and convalescent COVID-19. In each case, the material was cDNA or gDNA derived from T cells, B-cell-depleted T cells, or PBMCs.

Original data processing: Cell counts per sample came from amplifying reference gene primers. Assay: immunoSEQ multiplex PCR; the TCRdb copy retains only in-frame clones and omits some. V and J calls plus clone size are reproduced from that table; the DNA served to infer D and trimming. Counted here are some 90,000 clones, around 91% occurring once; the ten biggest clones make up about 4.3%. This CDR3 has 15 amino acids. V shed 0 bases, J shed 7 bases, and the junction held 8 bases outside the gene matches. Germline-derived CDR1 and CDR2 are SGHRS and YFSETQ. The V gene is TRBV5-1, the J gene TRBJ2-3; 7 positions match TRBD2. Specimen: peripheral blood. This receptor was taken from a woman aged 80 or over with active or convalescent COVID-19. This CDR3 is CASSLDVGSGYTQYF. Written as DNA, the CDR3 is TGCGCCAGCAGCTTGGATGTGGGTAGCGGGTATACGCAGTATTTT.